This TCR beta chain was profiled in a study of T cell clonotyping in hematopoietic cell transplantation. The V segment lost 8 bases and the J segment 9 bases; nucleotides outside the gene matches: 17. The V gene's germline CDR1 is SNHLY and CDR2 FYNNEI. The CDR3 loop spans 16 amino acids. TCRdb's table, derived via immunoSEQ multiplex PCR, lists solely in-frame clones and lacks some. This sample has more than 7,000 clones, with 89% found just once. Blood collection times were about day -28 and days 30, 100, 180 posttransplant. Study conclusions and caveats: Recipient TCR diversity dropped after transplant; expanded clonotypes rose from day 30 to 180. At the given depth, recipient repertoires were over 95% de novo clonotypes. Graft donor and pretransplant recipient Inverse Simpson Index values predicted broader posttransplant TCR diversity.

On this clone: As yet, its antigen is unknown.

The sequence came from a female patient aged 45-65 years who had an allogeneic stem cell transplant from an unrelated donor, so the T cells may come from the graft donor. Some clones in this sample may be carry-over from other donors' samples. Sequencing used PBMCs, obtained 30 days after allogeneic stem cell transplant. The gene calls are TRBV2 and TRBJ2-1; 9 bases align to TRBD2. The CDR3 is CASRDWFKRGEGEQFF. In nucleotides, the CDR3 is TGTGCCAGCCGGGACTGGTTCAAGCGGGGGGAGGGTGAGCAGTTCTTC.